These 28 T cell receptor beta chains share one sample of origin, sequenced in a study of T cell repertoires in cytomegalovirus infection. Antigens for these TCRs are unknown. TCRdb used MiXCR to reprocess the reads, holding one entry per CDR3 protein. The sample consists of 680,000 or so distinct CDR3 sequences, around 31% of them appearing once. This sample comprised cultured PBMCs, obtained from culture after CMV antigen stimulation. The receptors derive from a human donor in good health (CMV status not recorded). Some clones in this sample may be carry-over from other donors' samples.

The chain couples TRBV10-3 to TRBJ2-3, with unresolved D. Between the trimmed V and J ends, which lost 0 bases and 6 bases, there was a span of 4 bases. Germline V lookup: CDR1 ENHRY, CDR2 SYGVKD. The CDR3 runs to 12 residues. This CDR3 reads CAISESKDTQYF. The CDR3 nucleotides are TGTGCCATCAGTGAGTCGAAGGATACGCAGTATTTT.

A few counts support this clonotype. The V call is TRBV12-3 or TRBV12-4, the J call TRBJ1-2, with D possibly TRBD1 on 5 matching bases. This CDR3 is built from 15 residues. Deletions cut 7 bases from V and 5 bases from J, with 20 bases between. The DNA for the CDR3 is TGTGCCAGCACCCCCGGGGCAGGGAGGGTGTATGGCTACACCTTC. This sequence encodes CASTPGAGRVYGYTF.

Only a few counts were recorded for this clonotype. The chain carries TRBV28 and TRBJ2-2; D is uncertain. The CDR3 sequence is 14 residues long. With 7 bases removed from V and 1 base from J, the gap between germline ends came to 10 bases. Germline CDR1 reads MDHEN; CDR2 reads SYDVKM. CDR3 nucleotides: TGTGCCAGCAACGTGCAGAGGAACACCGGGGAGCTGTTTTTT. Protein product: CASNVQRNTGELFF.

This clonotype was counted a few times. CDR3 nucleotide sequence: TGTGCCAGCAGTCCACAGGGGGCGCTAGCTAATGAAAAACTGTTTTTT. Amino acids: CASSPQGALANEKLFF. The chain is built from TRBV12-3 or TRBV12-4 and TRBJ1-4; 9 nucleotides agree with TRBD1. The CDR3 contains 16 residues. After removal of 5 bases from V and 3 bases from J, the junction contained 7 bases not matched to a gene.

This sequence joins TRBV7-4 and TRBJ1-2; no clear D gene. This CDR3 comprises 13 residues. Germline V gene data show CDR1 as SGHVT and CDR2 as SQSDAQ. Trimming shortened V by 5 bases and J by 13 bases, and 20 bases separated the two germline ends. This CDR3 is CASSPSGGGFGTF. The CDR3, as DNA: TGTGCCAGCAGCCCCAGTGGCGGCGGATTTGGCACCTTC.

This clonotype was picked up a small number of times. The chain has TRBV10-3 and TRBJ1-1; D is perhaps TRBD1 (6 bases). CDR1 and CDR2 from the germline V gene are ENHRY and SYGVKD. This CDR3 is 14 amino acids long. Trimming removed 4 bases at V and 4 bases at J, with 13 bases between. The CDR3 nucleotides read TGTGCCATCAGTGTGGGGGGCAGGAGCACTGAAGCTTTCTTT. This translates into CAISVGGRSTEAFF.

The rearrangement links TRBV20-1 to TRBJ2-7; tentatively, D is TRBD1 (6 bases). V lost 5 bases and J 3 bases, leaving 11 bases between the germline ends. This CDR3 comprises 12 residues. Germline CDR1 and CDR2: DFQATT and SNEGSKA (reference sequence). The CDR3 DNA sequence: TGCAGTGCTCCCGGGACAAACTACGAGCAGTACTTC. This translates into CSAPGTNYEQYF.

The rearrangement joins TRBV10-3 to TRBJ1-3; 8 bases align to TRBD1. The CDR3 has 19 residues. CDR1 is ENHRY and CDR2 is SYGVKD in the germline V gene. The trim removed 6 bases at V and 0 bases at J, leaving 16 bases unmatched. The CDR3 DNA reads as TGTGCCATCAGGGGGGGACCGGGACAGGTCTCTTTCTCTGGAAACACCATATATTTT. It specifies CAIRGGPGQVSFSGNTIYF.

This clonotype was recorded once. The gene calls are TRBV11-2 and TRBJ2-1, with D uncertain. V was trimmed by 6 bases and J by 0 bases, leaving 15 bases between them. CDR3 length equals 16 residues. Germline V CDR1 and CDR2: SGHAT, FQNNGV. As DNA, the CDR3 is TGTGCCAGCAGGTCACGAGCCCTGAGCTCCTACAATGAGCAGTTCTTC. This gives the protein CASRSRALSSYNEQFF.

The J gene is TRBJ2-2, the V gene TRBV20-1; D unresolved. There are 14 residues in the CDR3. Germline CDR1 DFQATT, CDR2 SNEGSKA (reference sequence). V was shortened by 5 bases and J by 5 bases, with 15 bases between the two germline ends. The CDR3 DNA sequence: TGCAGTGCTGCCCTACCTACTGGGACCGGGGAGCTGTTTTTT. It specifies CSAALPTGTGELFF.

V and J are TRBV20-1 and TRBJ2-1; weak D call: TRBD2 (6 bases). Trimming pared 1 base from V and 4 bases from J, leaving 17 bases between. The CDR3 has 16 residues. Germline V CDR1 and CDR2: DFQATT, SNEGSKA (reference sequence). CDR3 region: CSARVVASVGYNEQFF. Written as DNA, the CDR3 is TGCAGTGCTAGAGTCGTGGCTAGCGTCGGGTACAATGAGCAGTTCTTC.

The V gene is TRBV15, the J gene TRBJ1-2, with 7 nucleotides matching TRBD1. CDR3 size: 15 residues. Losses at the gene ends were 0 bases for V and 6 bases for J; bases not matched to a gene: 7. Germline V gene lookup returns CDR1 LNHNV and CDR2 YYDKDF (reference sequence). In DNA form, the CDR3 reads TGTGCCACCAGCAGAGATCCGAGGGGGCAGGATGGCTACACCTTC. Translating gives CATSRDPRGQDGYTF.

This clonotype was detected a few times. The J gene is TRBJ2-7, the V gene TRBV7-8, with 9 bases matching TRBD2. CDR3 length: 15 residues. Germline assignment: CDR1 SGHVS and CDR2 FQNEAQ. Trimming cost V 3 bases and J 1 base; bases outside gene matches: 4. CDR3 residues: CASSFRLAESYEQYF. As DNA, the CDR3 is TGTGCCAGCAGCTTTCGACTAGCGGAGTCCTACGAGCAGTACTTC.

The chain couples TRBV28 to TRBJ2-7, with TRBD1 as a possible D gene (5 bases). The CDR3 runs to 15 residues. V lost 3 bases and J lost 2, with 14 bases in between. Germline V gene sequence: CDR1 MDHEN, CDR2 SYDVKM. CDR3 sequence (DNA): TGTGCCAGCAGTTTGGGGCCAGTAGGCGCCTACGAGCAGTACTTC. This codes for CASSLGPVGAYEQYF.

This chain links TRBV13 with TRBJ2-7; 8 positions agree with TRBD2. The CDR3 is 16 residues long. With V trimmed by 5 bases and J by 0 bases, 9 bases remained unmatched. Germline lookup yields CDR1 PRHDT and CDR2 FYEKMQ (reference sequence). CDR3 loop: CASSLPTSGSSYEQYF. CDR3 DNA: TGTGCCAGCAGCCTCCCAACTAGCGGCAGCTCCTACGAGCAGTACTTC.

This chain uses TRBV28 with TRBJ1-1; D unclear. This CDR3 is 12 amino acids long. The V end was cut by 3 bases, the J end by 6 bases, with 8 bases between. The germline V gene has CDR1 MDHEN and CDR2 SYDVKM. The CDR3 nucleotides read TGTGCCAGCAGTTTTGGTATAGCTGAAGCTTTCTTT. This codes for CASSFGIAEAFF.

This clonotype was seen only a few times. The chain employs TRBV7-2 and TRBJ2-4; tentative D call: TRBD2 (6 bases). The germline V gene encodes CDR1 SGHTA and CDR2 FQGNSA. The CDR3 runs 19 residues. Trimming pared 5 bases from V and 6 bases from J, leaving 29 bases between. DNA of the CDR3: TGTGCCAGCAGCCCGCCACCCTACCATGGAGGGAACTGGGGAAACATTCAGTACTTC. Protein sequence: CASSPPPYHGGNWGNIQYF. The whole variable domain, filled in from reference TRBV7-2 and TRBJ2-4, reads GAGVSQSPSNKVTEKGKDVELRCDPISGHTALYWYRQSLGQGLEFLIYFQGNSAPDKSGLPSDRFSAERTGGSVSTLTIQRTQQEDSAVYLCASSPPPYHGGNWGNIQYFGAGTRLSVL.

The V gene is TRBV7-2, the J gene TRBJ2-7, with 7 bases that match TRBD2. Germline CDR1 SGHTA, CDR2 FQGNSA. The CDR3 is 15 residues long. The trim removed 1 base at V and 7 bases at J, leaving 10 bases unmatched. Written as DNA, the CDR3 is TGTGCCAGCAGCTTAGTCGGGACTACCAACTGGGAGCAGTACTTC. It translates to CASSLVGTTNWEQYF. The whole variable domain, filled in from reference TRBV7-2 and TRBJ2-7, reads GAGVSQSPSNKVTEKGKDVELRCDPISGHTALYWYRQSLGQGLEFLIYFQGNSAPDKSGLPSDRFSAERTGGSVSTLTIQRTQQEDSAVYLCASSLVGTTNWEQYFGPGTRLTVT.

This clonotype was found a few times. The V call is TRBV11-2, the J call TRBJ1-5, with a weak D call TRBD1 (6 bases). The CDR3 contains 15 residues. V was pared by 5 bases and J by 7 bases, with 18 bases between. Germline-derived CDR1 and CDR2 are SGHAT and FQNNGV. CDR3 residues: CASSPIQGGGQPQHF. DNA of the CDR3: TGTGCCAGCAGCCCTATACAGGGAGGAGGCCAGCCCCAGCATTTT.

The V call is TRBV28, the J call TRBJ1-1; D remains unclear. Germline V gene data show CDR1 as MDHEN and CDR2 as SYDVKM. V was trimmed by 6 bases and J by 5 bases, leaving 19 bases between them. The CDR3 is 15 amino acids. The CDR3 DNA follows: TGTGCCAGCAGATCCCCCGGCCGCACGGGGACTGAAGCTTTCTTT. It specifies CASRSPGRTGTEAFF. The full variable domain, its missing parts supplied by reference TRBV28 and TRBJ1-1, is DVKVTQSSRYLVKRTGEKVFLECVQDMDHENMFWYRQDPGLGLRLIYFSYDVKMKEKGDIPEGYSVSREKKERFSLILESASTNQTSMYLCASRSPGRTGTEAFFGQGTRLTVV.

The rearrangement uses TRBV7-8 and TRBJ2-1; 9 positions match TRBD1. The V segment lost 8 bases and the J segment 0 bases; nucleotides outside the gene matches: 5. Germline CDR1 and CDR2: SGHVS and FQNEAQ. The CDR3 extends over 15 amino acids. CDR3 protein: CASGTGGRSYNEQFF. The CDR3 bases are TGTGCCAGCGGAACAGGGGGCCGCTCCTACAATGAGCAGTTCTTC.

Of note for this clonotype: This CDR3 fails to terminate in the conserved phenylalanine or tryptophan, so it likely reflects a read error. This chain uses TRBV7-6 with TRBJ1-2; no firm D call. CDR1 is SGHVS, CDR2 FNYEAQ, per germline. The CDR3 has 15 amino acids. Trimming cost V 5 bases and J 2 bases, with 15 bases left between them. CDR3 protein: CASSPSRPLNYGYTY. The CDR3 coding sequence is TGTGCCAGCAGCCCCAGCAGGCCCTTGAACTATGGCTACACCTAC.

In this sample, this clonotype turned up a few times. The chain combines TRBV6-5 with TRBJ1-2; no definite D call. The CDR3 extends over 13 amino acids. V dropped 4 bases and J dropped 6 bases, with 12 bases sitting between them. CDR1 MNHEY and CDR2 SVGAGI come from the germline V gene. CDR3 DNA sequence: TGTGCCAGCAGTTCTCGAGCCCCAAATGGCTACACCTTC. Encoded protein: CASSSRAPNGYTF.

This clonotype was seen a few times. The rearrangement joins TRBV10-3 to TRBJ2-5; perhaps TRBD2 as D (7 bases). The CDR3 sequence is 16 residues long. Trimming removed 4 bases at V and 1 base at J, with 16 bases between. CDR1 is ENHRY and CDR2 is SYGVKD in the germline V gene. DNA of the CDR3: TGTGCCATCAGTGCGAACAAGGGGGGGGGCCAAGAGACCCAGTACTTC. Its protein product is CAISANKGGGQETQYF.

This clonotype was observed many times. The chain is built from TRBV28 and TRBJ1-2; no firm D call. The CDR3 has 13 residues. V was shortened by 5 bases and J by 5 bases, with 12 bases between the two germline ends. CDR1 is MDHEN, CDR2 SYDVKM, per germline. CDR3 residues: CASSPPPEYGYTF. The CDR3 coding sequence is TGTGCCAGCAGTCCCCCCCCTGAGTATGGCTACACCTTC.

V usage is TRBV20-1 and J usage is TRBJ2-5, with D tentatively TRBD1 (8 bases). Trimming took 4 bases from V and 4 from J, leaving 13 bases between them. CDR1 and CDR2 from the germline V gene are DFQATT and SNEGSKA (reference sequence). This CDR3 comprises 13 residues. Here the CDR3 reads CSAKQGGTETQYF. CDR3 DNA sequence: TGCAGTGCTAAACAGGGGGGGACAGAGACCCAGTACTTC.

In this sample, this clonotype turned up a few times. This chain joins TRBV27 and TRBJ1-2; 8 bases agree with TRBD1. Germline CDR1 is MNHEY and CDR2 is SMNVEV (reference sequence). The CDR3 is 14 residues long. J gave up 7 bases and V 6 bases, and 10 bases lay outside the gene matches. The CDR3 sequence is CASRFLTGESGYTF. The CDR3 DNA reads as TGTGCCAGCAGATTTTTGACAGGGGAAAGTGGCTACACCTTC.

This clonotype was counted between two and nine times. The chain employs TRBV6-1 and TRBJ2-3; D unresolved. The CDR3 contains 12 residues. Germline CDR1 is MNHNS and CDR2 is SASEGT. The ends were cut back, 10 bases at V and 0 bases at J, with 8 bases in the middle. CDR3 sequence: CATHPSTDTQYF. In DNA, the CDR3 is TGTGCCACCCACCCAAGCACAGATACGCAGTATTTT.